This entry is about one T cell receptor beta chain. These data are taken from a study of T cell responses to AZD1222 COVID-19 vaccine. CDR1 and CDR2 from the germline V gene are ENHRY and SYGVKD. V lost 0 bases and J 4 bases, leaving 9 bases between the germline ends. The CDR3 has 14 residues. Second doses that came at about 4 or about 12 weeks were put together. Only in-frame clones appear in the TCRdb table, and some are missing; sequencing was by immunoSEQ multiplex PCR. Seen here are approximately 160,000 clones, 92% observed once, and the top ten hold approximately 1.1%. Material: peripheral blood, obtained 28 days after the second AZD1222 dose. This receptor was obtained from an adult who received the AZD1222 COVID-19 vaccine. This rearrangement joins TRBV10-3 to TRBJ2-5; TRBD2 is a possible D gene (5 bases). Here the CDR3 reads CAISESRGIETQYF. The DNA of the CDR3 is TGTGCCATCAGTGAGTCTCGGGGTATAGAGACCCAGTACTTC.